This T cell receptor beta chain was sequenced for a study of blood T cell repertoires in COVID-19. This CDR3 has 15 residues. The J segment lost 4 bases and the V segment lost 1 base, leaving 4 bases of the junction unmatched. Germline lookup yields CDR1 SGHDT and CDR2 YYEEEE. The age range of participants was 18 to 89 years, with residence in about two dozen US areas. Participant-given clinical history determined each cohort assignment. Two consecutive negative NP/OP PCR tests, clearance, or resolved symptoms defined Cohort 3 recovery. In the original processing: Amplification from reference gene primers served as the basis for estimated nucleated cell counts. This table comes from immunoSEQ multiplex PCR, and its TCRdb copy is limited to in-frame clones, with some not included. That table is the source of V, J and clone size, and D and trimming were worked out from the DNA. The top ten clones hold less than 1.5% of a sample with more than 300,000 clones, more than 75% of them seen once.

The rearrangement joins TRBV5-6 to TRBJ2-5; 10 nucleotides align to TRBD1. The TCR was taken from a woman between 18 and 29 years old who had recovered from COVID-19. The specimen was PBMCs or T cells enriched from blood (not recorded which). The CDR3 protein is CASSLSGQGVETQYF. In nucleotides, the CDR3 is TGTGCCAGCAGCTTGTCAGGACAGGGGGTAGAGACCCAGTACTTC.